This entry lists 28 T cell receptor beta chains sequenced from one sample in a study of blood T cell repertoires in COVID-19. Generated by immunoSEQ multiplex PCR, the TCRdb table keeps only in-frame clones and is missing some. The sample lists 85,000 to 130,000 clones; approximately 85% were seen once. The source material was peripheral blood. These receptors came from a woman in her sixties or seventies with acute or convalescent COVID-19.

V usage is TRBV6-5 and J usage is TRBJ2-1, with D possibly being TRBD2 (6 bases). The CDR3 loop spans 14 amino acids. V lost 11 bases and J 6 bases, leaving 20 bases between the germline ends. CDR1 MNHEY and CDR2 SVGAGI come from the germline V gene. The CDR3: CAAIDLGGTNEQFF. For the CDR3, the DNA is TGTGCCGCTATCGACCTGGGGGGTACCAATGAGCAGTTCTTC.

A remark on this clone: This same CDR3 is encoded by further DNA sequences in the sample. J is TRBJ2-5 and V is TRBV20-1; unclear D gene. The germline CDR1 and CDR2 sequences are DFQATT and SNEGSKA (reference sequence). With 6 bases removed from V and 5 bases from J, the gap between germline ends came to 7 bases. The CDR3 covers 10 residues. The CDR3 sequence is CSAPRETQYF. The CDR3 DNA sequence: TGCAGTGCCCCCCGGGAGACCCAGTACTTC.

The J gene is TRBJ1-2, the V gene TRBV3-1 (or the pseudogene TRBV3-2), with a possible D match to TRBD1 (5 bases). Germline assignment: CDR1 LGHDT and CDR2 YNNKEL (reference sequence). Trimming took off 2 bases at V and 2 bases at J, with 18 bases between the two ends. The CDR3 spans 17 residues. The DNA for the CDR3 is TGTGCCAGCAGCCAACAGCCCACAGGAATCCTCAACTATGGCTACACCTTC. The encoded protein is CASSQQPTGILNYGYTF.

This CDR3 reads CASSPREANTEAFF. In DNA, the CDR3 is TGTGCCAGCAGCCCAAGGGAGGCGAACACTGAAGCTTTCTTT. The rearrangement uses TRBV9 and TRBJ1-1; unclear D gene. CDR1 SGDLS and CDR2 YYNGEE come from the germline V gene. The CDR3 loop spans 14 amino acids. V was cut by 4 bases and J by 1 base, with 11 bases left in between. Complete variable domain (other parts from reference TRBV9 and TRBJ1-1): DSGVTQTPKHLITATGQRVTLRCSPRSGDLSVYWYQQSLDQGLQFLIQYYNGEERAKGNILERFSAQQFPDLHSELNLSSLELGDSALYFCASSPREANTEAFFGQGTRLTVV.

The chain employs TRBV9 and TRBJ2-6; the D is unclear. Trimming took off 1 base at V and 1 base at J, with 9 bases between the two ends. The CDR3 contains 16 residues. CDR1 is SGDLS, CDR2 YYNGEE, per germline. The CDR3 reads CASSVSSGSGANVLTF. DNA of the CDR3: TGTGCCAGCAGCGTATCTTCCGGGTCTGGGGCCAACGTCCTGACTTTC.

Here the CDR3 DNA reads TGTGCCAGCTCACCAGAGGACATGGGGCATGAAGCTTTCTTT. Translation gives CASSPEDMGHEAFF. The chain is built from TRBV18 and TRBJ1-1; TRBD1 is a possible D gene (5 bases). Trimming cost V 2 bases and J 7 bases, with 14 bases left between them. Per germline, CDR1 KGHSH and CDR2 LQKENI. The CDR3 runs 14 residues.

J is TRBJ1-1 and V is TRBV6-6, with 7 bases fitting TRBD1. V was clipped by 4 bases and J by 7 bases; unmatched bases: 9. Germline lookup yields CDR1 MNHNY and CDR2 SVGAGI (reference sequence). The CDR3 has 14 residues. The DNA of the CDR3 is TGTGCCAGCAGTTCCCAGACAGGGTTAGATGAAGCTTTCTTT. Translated: CASSSQTGLDEAFF.

The V gene is TRBV24-1, the J gene TRBJ1-2; D gene unclear. CDR3 length equals 14 residues. Looked up from germline, CDR1 is KGHDR and CDR2 is SFDVKD. Trimming stripped 1 base from V and 5 bases from J, with 10 bases between. The CDR3 region is CATSDFLTNYGYTF. CDR3 nucleotide sequence: TGTGCCACCAGTGATTTCTTAACAAATTATGGCTACACCTTC.

The chain employs TRBV6-1 and TRBJ1-4; TRBD1 matches at 9 bases. The germline CDR1 and CDR2 sequences are MNHNS and SASEGT. The CDR3 runs 16 residues. V lost 3 bases, J lost 7 bases, and 9 bases stayed unmatched. DNA of the CDR3: TGTGCCAGCAGTGAGGGACAGGGTTCATTAGTTGAAAAACTGTTTTTT. Its protein is CASSEGQGSLVEKLFF.

V is TRBV6-6 and J is TRBJ1-6; no definite D call. The ends were cut back, 7 bases at V and 8 bases at J, with 9 bases in the middle. The germline CDR1 and CDR2 sequences are MNHNY and SVGAGI (reference sequence). The CDR3 covers 12 residues. CDR3 protein: CASMRSDSPLHF. The CDR3 bases are TGTGCCAGCATGCGGAGCGATTCACCCCTCCACTTT.

This chain joins TRBV6-2 or TRBV6-3 and TRBJ1-5; D possibly corresponds to TRBD1 (5 bases). The V and J ends lost 0 bases and 6 bases respectively, with 12 bases between them. The CDR3 is 15 amino acids. Germline V CDR1 and CDR2: MNHEY, SVGEGT. This CDR3 reads CASSYSDPRGQPQHF. CDR3 sequence (DNA): TGTGCCAGCAGTTACTCGGACCCAAGGGGTCAGCCCCAGCATTTT.

This chain connects TRBV5-1 to TRBJ2-2; 7 nucleotides match TRBD2. Germline V gives CDR1 SGHRS, CDR2 YFSETQ. Unmatched junction bases numbered 6, after V lost 4 bases and J lost 6 bases. This CDR3 has 14 amino acids. DNA for the CDR3: TGCGCCAGCAGCCCTACTAGCGCTCCCGGGGAGCTGTTTTTT. Protein product: CASSPTSAPGELFF. Full variable domain (missing parts from reference TRBV5-1 and TRBJ2-2): KAGVTQTPRYLIKTRGQQVTLSCSPISGHRSVSWYQQTPGQGLQFLFEYFSETQRNKGNFPGRFSGRQFSNSRSEMNVSTLELGDSALYLCASSPTSAPGELFFGEGSRLTVL.

The gene calls are TRBV4-1 and TRBJ2-3, with TRBD2 identical over 8 bases. Germline loops: CDR1 MGHRA, CDR2 YSYEKL. This CDR3 spans 16 amino acids. V dropped 4 bases and J dropped 0; count of bases not matched to a gene: 6. The CDR3 loop is CASSLSGGVSTDTQYF. As DNA, the CDR3 is TGCGCCAGCAGCCTCTCGGGAGGGGTTAGCACAGATACGCAGTATTTT.

CDR3 coding DNA: TGTGCCAGCAGTTATGGACACCCCAATGAGCAGTTCTTC. Translating gives CASSYGHPNEQFF. The chain recombines TRBV28 with TRBJ2-1; a possible D gene is TRBD1 (5 bases). Looked up from germline, CDR1 is MDHEN and CDR2 is SYDVKM. The CDR3 extends over 13 amino acids. V gave up 4 bases and J gave up 6 bases, with 10 bases separating them.

The chain recombines TRBV30 with TRBJ1-1; D ambiguous. Per the germline V gene, CDR1 is GTSNPN and CDR2 is SVGIG (reference sequence). The CDR3 is 13 amino acids. Trimming left V 3 bases short and J 7 bases short, with 15 bases between. CDR3 coding DNA: TGTGCCTGGAGCGGTACCCTCAAAAATGAAGCTTTCTTT. It is translated as CAWSGTLKNEAFF.

The gene calls are TRBV12-3 or TRBV12-4 and TRBJ2-1; 7 bases agree with TRBD2. The CDR3 length is 13 residues. V gave up 5 bases and J gave up 9 bases; unmatched junction bases: 7. DNA of the CDR3: TGTGCCAGCAGTCGGACTAGTAAGGGTGAGCAGTTCTTC. Amino acids: CASSRTSKGEQFF.

This rearrangement joins TRBV5-5 to TRBJ2-7, with D perhaps matching TRBD1 (6 bases). Germline CDR1 reads SGHKS; CDR2 reads YYEKEE (reference sequence). This CDR3 is built from 15 residues. V lost 4 bases and J lost 3, with 17 bases in between. The CDR3 nucleotides are TGTGCCAGCAGCCGTACGCTGACAGGCTACTACGAGCAGTACTTC. Its translation: CASSRTLTGYYEQYF.

The J gene is TRBJ2-1, the V gene TRBV9; D gene ambiguous. Trimming stripped 3 bases from V and 0 bases from J, with 10 bases between. The CDR3 runs to 15 residues. The germline CDR1 and CDR2 sequences are SGDLS and YYNGEE. The DNA for the CDR3 is TGTGCCAGCAGCGCCGCGGTGGTCTCCTACAATGAGCAGTTCTTC. Translation: CASSAAVVSYNEQFF.

This rearrangement joins TRBV30 to TRBJ1-6; D remains unclear. The CDR3 loop spans 15 amino acids. Per germline, CDR1 GTSNPN and CDR2 SVGIG (reference sequence). Trimming removed 3 bases from V and 0 bases from J, with 9 bases in between. The CDR3 spells CAWRDGLSYNSPLHF. The CDR3 nucleotides are TGTGCCTGGAGAGACGGACTCTCCTATAATTCACCCCTCCACTTT.

J is TRBJ2-1 and V is TRBV9; D is possibly TRBD2 (5 bases). V lost 0 bases to trimming and J lost 7 bases, with 11 bases between them. The CDR3 extends over 14 amino acids. Germline CDR1 reads SGDLS; CDR2 reads YYNGEE. The CDR3: CASSVEASGNEQFF. Written as DNA, the CDR3 is TGTGCCAGCAGCGTAGAGGCATCGGGGAATGAGCAGTTCTTC.

Here the CDR3 reads CASIRQGGYEKLFF. DNA of the CDR3: TGTGCCAGCATACGACAGGGAGGTTATGAAAAACTGTTTTTT. The rearrangement uses TRBV28 and TRBJ1-4, with TRBD1 matching 7 bases. J was trimmed by 6 bases and V by 7 bases; bases with no gene match: 8. In germline, CDR1 is MDHEN, CDR2 SYDVKM. CDR3 length: 14 amino acids.

The chain recombines TRBV5-1 with TRBJ2-1; TRBD2 aligns across 10 bases. The CDR3 has 18 residues. From germline, CDR1 is SGHRS and CDR2 YFSETQ. V was clipped by 2 bases and J by 3 bases; unmatched bases: 11. The CDR3 DNA follows: TGCGCCAGCAGCTTTTCCCCGTCCGGGACTAGCGTCTACAATGAGCAGTTCTTC. Amino acids: CASSFSPSGTSVYNEQFF. Drawing the rest from reference TRBV5-1 and TRBJ2-1, the complete variable domain is KAGVTQTPRYLIKTRGQQVTLSCSPISGHRSVSWYQQTPGQGLQFLFEYFSETQRNKGNFPGRFSGRQFSNSRSEMNVSTLELGDSALYLCASSFSPSGTSVYNEQFFGPGTRLTVL.

The rearrangement joins TRBV9 to TRBJ2-5, with no clear D. Trimming removed 0 bases at V and 2 bases at J, with 5 bases between. The CDR3 spans 13 residues. Germline V lookup: CDR1 SGDLS, CDR2 YYNGEE. In nucleotides, the CDR3 is TGTGCCAGCAGCGTAGGACATCAAGAGACCCAGTACTTC. As protein: CASSVGHQETQYF.

The chain uses TRBV5-6 and TRBJ1-5, with TRBD1 matching 7 bases. The germline CDR1 and CDR2 sequences are SGHDT and YYEEEE. V lost 4 bases, J lost 2 bases, and 9 bases stayed unmatched. The CDR3 spans 16 residues. The CDR3 here is CASSAYTGEGNQPQHF. The CDR3 DNA reads TGTGCCAGCAGCGCCTATACAGGGGAAGGCAATCAGCCCCAGCATTTT. Looking up the rest from reference TRBV5-6 and TRBJ1-5 gives the full variable domain: DAGVTQSPTHLIKTRGQQVTLRCSPKSGHDTVSWYQQALGQGPQFIFQYYEEEERQRGNFPDRFSGHQFPNYSSELNVNALLLGDSALYLCASSAYTGEGNQPQHFGDGTRLSIL.

V usage is TRBV7-8 and J usage is TRBJ1-2; tentatively, D is TRBD1 (6 bases). Deletions cut 0 bases from V and 8 bases from J, with 16 bases between. Germline lookup yields CDR1 SGHVS and CDR2 FQNEAQ. The CDR3 contains 15 residues. The CDR3 protein is CASSLASGGGGGYTF. The CDR3, as DNA: TGTGCCAGCAGCTTAGCGTCTGGCGGGGGCGGAGGCTACACCTTC.

This clone was recorded only once. This chain uses TRBV28 with TRBJ1-1; tentative D call: TRBD1 (5 bases). CDR1 is MDHEN, CDR2 SYDVKM, per germline. Trimming cost V 3 bases and J 3 bases, with 17 bases left between them. The CDR3 is 16 amino acids. The CDR3 DNA reads TGTGCCAGCAGTTTCCCTCCTGGGGGGTCGGACACTGAAGCTTTCTTT. Translated: CASSFPPGGSDTEAFF.

The CDR3 DNA reads as TGTGCCAGCAGCTTAGGCGGGAGGGAGGCAGATACGCAGTATTTT. Amino acid sequence: CASSLGGREADTQYF. The chain uses TRBV11-3 and TRBJ2-3; 9 bases align to TRBD2. Germline loops: CDR1 SGHNT, CDR2 YENEEA. Trimming took 1 base from V and 4 from J; bases not matched to a gene: 3. This CDR3 has 15 amino acids. The complete variable domain, with remaining parts taken from reference TRBV11-3 and TRBJ2-3, reads EAGVVQSPRYKIIEKKQPVAFWCNPISGHNTLYWYLQNLGQGPELLIRYENEEAVDDSQLPKDRFSAERLKGVDSTLKIQPAELGDSAVYLCASSLGGREADTQYFGPGTRLTVL.

V usage is TRBV9 and J usage is TRBJ2-2, with TRBD1 identical over 8 bases. The CDR3 totals 16 residues. From germline, CDR1 is SGDLS and CDR2 YYNGEE. The V and J ends lost 0 bases and 0 bases, in that order; junction bases with no gene match: 1. CDR3 loop: CASSVGQGTNTGELFF. The CDR3 DNA reads as TGTGCCAGCAGCGTAGGACAGGGGACGAACACCGGGGAGCTGTTTTTT.